This TCR beta chain came from a study of blood T cell repertoires in COVID-19. Overall study: The United States, Italy and Spain were the sources of the acute and convalescent COVID-19 samples. In each case, the material was cDNA or gDNA derived from T cells, B-cell-depleted T cells, or PBMCs.

Details on this clone: Germline and junction disagree at one end, which may indicate a read error.

Methods used by the authors: Reference gene primer amplification gave estimated nucleated cell counts. Profiled with immunoSEQ multiplex PCR; TCRdb holds only in-frame clones, not every one. The V and J calls and clone size are taken from that table; D and trimming were inferred from the DNA. The profile shows around 86,000 clones, around 87% of them singletons. CDR1 and CDR2 from the germline V gene are LNHDA and SQIVND (reference sequence). CDR3 length: 13 residues. This receptor was identified in a human donor with acute or convalescent COVID-19. The donor label of this sample is uncertain. The specimen was peripheral blood. The genes are TRBV19 and TRBJ1-1, with 8 positions matching TRBD1. For the CDR3, the DNA is TGTGCCAGTAGGGGGACAGGTGGCTCGGTGGGGATCTTT. Translating gives CASRGTGGSVGIF.